The T cell receptor (beta chain) described here comes from a study of post-analysis software for immune sequencing data. Study in general: The study covered relapsing-remitting, secondary progressive and progressive-relapsing courses of multiple sclerosis. Regarding the study as a whole: Samples from a shared batch, those prepared together, strongly co-clustered by F measure. Versus controls, multiple sclerosis patients showed significantly lower diversity (normalized Chao1). The study found TRBV5-6, TRBV5-1 and TRBV20-1 among about 5 TRBV segments more frequent in patients than controls.

Unique molecular identifiers were present in the TCR beta cDNA libraries. The T cell input of roughly 0.95 to 11 million gave about 470,000 cDNA molecules. TCRdb re-called the PCR reads with MiXCR, one entry per CDR3 protein. The table lists approximately 160,000 distinct CDR3 sequences, approximately 31% of them singletons. This clonotype was counted a few times. No antigen is known for it. This CDR3 has 17 amino acids. Per germline, CDR1 MNHEY and CDR2 SVGAGI. The source is a girl aged 5 to 17 with multiple sclerosis. Input material: blood. V usage is TRBV6-5 and J usage is TRBJ2-5; 10 bases fit TRBD2. Near its end, the DNA agrees better with TRBJ2-7, so the J call may be wrong. The DNA of the CDR3 is TGTGCCAGCAGTTCCAACTACATAGCGGGAGGCGTCTACGAGCAGTACTTC. Amino acids: CASSSNYIAGGVYEQYF.